These T cell receptor beta chains were read from a single sample in a study of cytomegalovirus exposure and HLA in healthy donors. Assay: immunoSEQ multiplex PCR; the TCRdb copy retains only in-frame clones and omits some. Here the sample spans about 130,000 clones, around four fifths being singletons. The sequenced sample consisted of PBMCs. Source of these receptors: a boy younger than 10 in good health and CMV-seronegative. The CDR3 runs from the conserved cysteine through the conserved F or W. D genes are given only for firm matches. Size values are once, few and many counts, or a class for expanded clones, and some rows have none.

D gene	J gene	clone size	V gene	CDR3 DNA	CDR3 protein
TRBD2	TRBJ2-3	-	TRBV6-1	TGTGCCAGCACCTGGACTAGCGGCACAGATACGCAGTATTTT	CASTWTSGTDTQYF
TRBD1	TRBJ2-1	-	TRBV5-4	TGTGCCAGTCACCCGGACAGGATCTACAATGAGCAGTTCTTC	CASHPDRIYNEQFF
-	TRBJ1-1	-	TRBV5-5	TGTGCCAGCACCTACTACCCACAGGGTAGGACTGAAGCTTTCTTT	CASTYYPQGRTEAFF
-	TRBJ1-5	-	TRBV27	TGTGCCAGCAGTTTGTTGGGCGTCAATCAGCCCCAGCATTTT	CASSLLGVNQPQHF
-	TRBJ2-6	-	TRBV6-1	TGTGCCAGCAGCCCCAGTAACTCTGGGGCCAACGTCCTGACTTTC	CASSPSNSGANVLTF
-	TRBJ1-2	-	TRBV7-8	TGTGCCAGCAGCTTAGTCAGGAATAGGCCTAACTATGGCTACACCTTC	CASSLVRNRPNYGYTF
-	TRBJ1-6	-	TRBV27	TGTGCCAGCAGTTCCAACAGAAGAGATTCACCCCTCCACTTT	CASSSNRRDSPLHF
TRBD1	TRBJ2-7	few	TRBV6-1	TGTGCCAGCAGTCAAAGCAGGGGGCCCTACGAGCAGTACTTC	CASSQSRGPYEQYF
-	TRBJ1-1	-	TRBV4-1	TGCGCCAGCAGCCAGACTCCGGGGGGGCAGCCGAACACTGAAGCTTTCTTT	CASSQTPGGQPNTEAFF
-	TRBJ2-3	-	TRBV6-1	TGTGCCAGCAGTGAACACCCTCGGGGAGTGATGGGCACAGATACGCAGTATTTT	CASSEHPRGVMGTDTQYF
-	TRBJ2-3	-	TRBV7-3	TGTGCCAGCAGCCCCCGCAGTAGGGGTGGGGGCACAGATACGCAGTATTTT	CASSPRSRGGGTDTQYF
TRBD1	TRBJ2-1	-	TRBV9	TGTGCCAGCAGCGTAGTTGGCAGGGGGCATGGCAATGAGCAGTTCTTC	CASSVVGRGHGNEQFF
TRBD1	TRBJ2-7	-	TRBV2	TGTGCCAGCAGTGATTTAGGACAGGGCTACGAGCAGTACTTC	CASSDLGQGYEQYF
-	TRBJ2-5	-	TRBV10-3	TGTGCCATCAGTGAGTCGAGCGGCAGAAAAGAGACCCAGTACTTC	CAISESSGRKETQYF
-	TRBJ2-7	-	TRBV5-6	TGTGCCAGCCGCTACAGGGACGTGAGCGAGCAGTACTTC	CASRYRDVSEQYF
-	TRBJ1-5	-	TRBV2	TGTGCCAGCGAGGAGGGAGGGGAATCCGGCAATCAGCCCCAGCATTTT	CASEEGGESGNQPQHF
-	TRBJ2-1	-	TRBV29-1	TGCAGCGTTGACAGTATGTCCTCCTACAATGAGCAGTTCTTC	CSVDSMSSYNEQFF
TRBD1	TRBJ1-5	once	TRBV6-1	TGTGCCAGCCTGGGACAGGGCGGGCAGCCCCAGCATTTT	CASLGQGGQPQHF